These T cell receptor beta chains were read from a single sample in a study of CD8 T cells in ankylosing spondylitis. TCRdb processed the 5' RACE reads anew with MiXCR; each CDR3 protein has one entry. The table has just under 350,000 distinct CDR3 sequences, about 15% seen once; the top ten hold approximately 0.99%. The sequenced sample consisted of blood, either unsorted or a sorted T cell fraction (not recorded which). The receptor set was obtained from a male donor with ankylosing spondylitis or in good health (not recorded which). CDR3s include the opening cysteine and the closing phenylalanine or tryptophan. A D gene is named only where the DNA matches it firmly. Some rows mark clone size as missing; the rest say once, few, many or name a class of expanded clone.

d_gene	v_gene	j_gene	len	abundance	CDR3nt	CDR3aa
NA	TRBV3-1	TRBJ1-6	14	NA	TGTGCCAGCAGCCAAAGGGGATCCAGTTCACCCCTCCACTTT	CASSQRGSSSPLHF
NA	TRBV10-3	TRBJ2-7	14	few	TGTGCCATCAGTGATATGAGGGAGACCCACGAGCAGTACTTC	CAISDMRETHEQYF
TRBD2	TRBV5-1	TRBJ2-7	15	NA	TGCGCCAGCAGCTTGGAAGTTAGCGGGGGGAGCGAGCAGTACTTC	CASSLEVSGGSEQYF
TRBD1	TRBV20-1	TRBJ2-1	14	few	TGCAGTGCCCTTTACCGACAGGGTAAAGATGAGCAGTTCTTC	CSALYRQGKDEQFF
TRBD2	TRBV20-1	TRBJ2-1	14	NA	TGCAGTGCCAAGGGACTAGCGTACTACAATGAGCAGTTCTTC	CSAKGLAYYNEQFF
NA	TRBV5-1	TRBJ2-3	14	NA	TGCGCCAGCAGCTCTGCGGCCTCGACAGATACGCAGTATTTT	CASSSAASTDTQYF
NA	TRBV20-1	TRBJ2-7	12	NA	TGCAGTGCTAGAGATCAGGGCTACGAGCAGTACTTC	CSARDQGYEQYF
NA	TRBV24-1	TRBJ1-5	13	few	TGTGCCACCAGTGGAGGAGGGGATCAGCCCCAGCATTTT	CATSGGGDQPQHF
NA	TRBV12-3/TRBV12-4	TRBJ1-1	15	NA	TGTGCCAGCAGCCCTAGGCCAGGGCAGAACACTGAAGCTTTCTTT	CASSPRPGQNTEAFF
TRBD2	TRBV7-8	TRBJ2-7	15	many	TGTGCCAGCAGCCTTTTTCCGGGAGGAGGCTACGAGCAGTACTTC	CASSLFPGGGYEQYF